This TCR beta chain was observed in a study of blood T cell repertoires in COVID-19. This CDR3 is 13 amino acids long. Trimming took off 5 bases at V and 2 bases at J, with 9 bases between the two ends. The germline V gene has CDR1 SGHRS and CDR2 YFSETQ. Authors' processing steps: Amplification of reference gene primers provided the estimated nucleated cell counts. Profiled with immunoSEQ multiplex PCR; TCRdb holds only in-frame clones, not every one. From that table come the V and J calls and clone size; the DNA was used to work out D and trimming. The data contain about 100,000 clones, 85% to 90% of them singletons.

Material for sequencing was peripheral blood. The gene calls are TRBV5-1 and TRBJ2-3; D is perhaps TRBD1 (6 bases). This sequence was found in a woman of 80 years or more with acute or convalescent COVID-19. CDR3 sequence reads: CASRDRNTDTQYF. Here the CDR3 DNA reads TGCGCCAGCAGGGACAGAAACACAGATACGCAGTATTTT.